The 10 T cell receptor beta chains below all came from one sample that was sequenced in a study of control samples from healthy donors and cancer patients. TCRdb keeps only in-frame clones here, not all; method: immunoSEQ multiplex PCR. Of about 270,000 clones listed, more than 65% are singletons. What was sequenced was PBMCs. The receptors were sampled from a woman in her sixties or seventies with lung cancer.

The chain links TRBV6-5 to TRBJ2-1; no clear D gene. CDR1 is MNHEY, CDR2 SVGAGI, per germline. The ends were cut back, 0 bases at V and 0 bases at J, with 6 bases in the middle. This CDR3 is built from 15 residues. The CDR3 spells CASSYSAVSYNEQFF. In DNA, the CDR3 is TGTGCCAGCAGTTACTCGGCGGTCTCCTACAATGAGCAGTTCTTC.

Comment on this clone: This sample includes further DNA sequences coding for the same CDR3. DNA for the CDR3: TGTGCCAGCTCGCCCGACTCTAACTATGGCTACACCTTC. It is translated as CASSPDSNYGYTF. The genes are TRBV18 and TRBJ1-2; D unclear. The CDR3 is made up of 13 amino acids. Trimming took 6 bases from V and 0 from J, leaving 8 bases between them. Germline V CDR1 and CDR2: KGHSH, LQKENI.

This chain joins TRBV10-3 and TRBJ2-1; D gene ambiguous. The CDR3 has 12 residues. The germline CDR1 and CDR2 sequences are ENHRY and SYGVKD. The V end was cut by 6 bases, the J end by 9 bases, with 12 bases between. CDR3 nucleotide sequence: TGTGCCATCAGGGCCTTTGGTACTGAGCAGTTCTTC. This sequence encodes CAIRAFGTEQFF.

The genes are TRBV7-2 and TRBJ1-2; unclear D gene. The CDR3 has 14 amino acids. V lost 1 base to trimming and J lost 1 base, with 7 bases between them. Per the germline V gene, CDR1 is SGHTA and CDR2 is FQGNSA. CDR3 residues: CASSLEAYNYGYTF. As DNA, the CDR3 is TGTGCCAGCAGCTTAGAAGCCTATAACTATGGCTACACCTTC.

The chain links TRBV27 to TRBJ1-1; 7 positions agree with TRBD1. Germline CDR1 MNHEY, CDR2 SMNVEV (reference sequence). This CDR3 has 13 residues. V shed 6 bases and J 4 bases; nucleotides not matched to a gene: 5. CDR3 nucleotide sequence: TGTGCCAGCAGCCTCGCAGGGGGCACTGAAGCTTTCTTT. The encoded protein is CASSLAGGTEAFF.

This chain links TRBV9 with TRBJ1-1; no reliable D call. There are 13 residues in the CDR3. The V end lost 3 bases, the J end lost 3 bases, and 9 bases lay between the germline ends. The germline gives CDR1 SGDLS, CDR2 YYNGEE. The CDR3 bases are TGTGCCAGCAGCGGTCGCCCGGACACTGAAGCTTTCTTT. The encoded protein is CASSGRPDTEAFF.

This clone was picked up a small number of times. V usage is TRBV5-6 and J usage is TRBJ1-5; D possibly corresponds to TRBD1 (5 bases). This CDR3 region has 15 residues. The germline V and J ends were trimmed by 0 bases and 6 bases, with 13 bases remaining between them. CDR1 and CDR2 from the germline V gene are SGHDT and YYEEEE. The CDR3 spells CASSLGQNSGQPQHF. DNA of the CDR3: TGTGCCAGCAGCTTGGGACAGAATAGTGGTCAGCCCCAGCATTTT.

The chain is built from TRBV25-1 and TRBJ1-2; 10 nucleotides agree with TRBD1. The V segment lost 4 bases and the J segment 5 bases; nucleotides outside the gene matches: 7. The CDR3 runs 15 residues. Germline CDR1 is MGHDK and CDR2 is SYGVNS. The CDR3 reads CASSGRDRGVYGYTF. In nucleotides, the CDR3 is TGTGCCAGCAGTGGGCGGGACAGGGGAGTTTATGGCTACACCTTC.

A few counts support this clone. The chain has TRBV6-1 and TRBJ2-1, with D hard to call. V shed 2 bases and J shed 7 bases, with 9 bases lying between them. Germline-derived CDR1 and CDR2 are MNHNS and SASEGT. This CDR3 spans 13 amino acids. The CDR3 DNA is TGTGCCAGCAGTGAACTACCGATGAATGAGCAGTTCTTC. Translated: CASSELPMNEQFF.

V is TRBV5-1 and J is TRBJ2-1; the D gene could be TRBD1 or TRBD2 (6 bases each). There are 16 residues in the CDR3. V lost 6 bases and J 2 bases, leaving 18 bases between the germline ends. The germline V gene has CDR1 SGHRS and CDR2 YFSETQ. The chain's CDR3 is CASIRGAGGTYNEQFF. CDR3 nucleotides: TGCGCCAGCATCAGGGGAGCGGGTGGGACCTACAATGAGCAGTTCTTC.